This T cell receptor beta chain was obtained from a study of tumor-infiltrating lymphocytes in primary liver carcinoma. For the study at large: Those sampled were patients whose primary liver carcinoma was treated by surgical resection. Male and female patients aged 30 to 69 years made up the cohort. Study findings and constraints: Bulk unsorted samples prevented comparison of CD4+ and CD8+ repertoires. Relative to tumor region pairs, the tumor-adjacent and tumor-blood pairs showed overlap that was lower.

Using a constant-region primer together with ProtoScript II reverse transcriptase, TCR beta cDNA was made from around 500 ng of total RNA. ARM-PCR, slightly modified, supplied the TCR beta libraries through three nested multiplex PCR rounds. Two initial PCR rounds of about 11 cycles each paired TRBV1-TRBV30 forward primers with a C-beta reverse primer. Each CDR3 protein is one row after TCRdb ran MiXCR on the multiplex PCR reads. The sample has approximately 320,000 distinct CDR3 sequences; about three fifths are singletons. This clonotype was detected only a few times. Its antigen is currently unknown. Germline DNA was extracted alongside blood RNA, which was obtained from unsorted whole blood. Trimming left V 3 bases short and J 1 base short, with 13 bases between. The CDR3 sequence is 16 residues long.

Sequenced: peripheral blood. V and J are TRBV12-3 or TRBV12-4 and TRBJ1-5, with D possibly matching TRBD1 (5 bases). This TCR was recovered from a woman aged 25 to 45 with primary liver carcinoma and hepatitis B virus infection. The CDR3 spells CASSLSGRVSNQPQHF. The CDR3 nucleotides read TGTGCCAGCAGTTTGTCGGGCAGGGTAAGCAATCAGCCCCAGCATTTT.